These T cell receptor beta chains were read from a single sample in a study of blood T cell repertoires in COVID-19. Method: immunoSEQ multiplex PCR; TCRdb's copy keeps in-frame clones and lacks some. The sample holds 150,000 to 200,000 clones, about 88% seen once. Input material: PBMCs or T cells enriched from blood (not recorded which). These receptors were taken from a human donor with acute COVID-19. The donor label of this sample is uncertain. The CDR3 runs from the conserved cysteine through the conserved F or W. A D gene is named only where the DNA matches it firmly. Clone size is stated in some rows and not others, as once, few, many or a class when expanded.

d_call: NA
v_call: TRBV7-9
j_call: TRBJ1-1
clone_size: NA
cdr3_nt: TGTGCCAGCACCAGGGAGGGTGAAGCTTTCTTT
cdr3_aa: CASTREGEAFF

d_call: TRBD1
v_call: TRBV10-3
j_call: TRBJ1-1
clone_size: NA
cdr3_nt: TGTGCCATCAGTGAGTCGATGGGACAGATCCTCACTGAAGCTTTCTTT
cdr3_aa: CAISESMGQILTEAFF

d_call: NA
v_call: TRBV19
j_call: TRBJ1-1
clone_size: NA
cdr3_nt: TGTGCCAGTAGTATTCGTCAGGCGGGCAGCTTAAACACTGAAGCTTTCTTT
cdr3_aa: CASSIRQAGSLNTEAFF

d_call: NA
v_call: TRBV5-6
j_call: TRBJ2-4
clone_size: NA
cdr3_nt: TGTGCCAGCAGCCAACAGGGTGTCAAAAACATTCAGTACTTC
cdr3_aa: CASSQQGVKNIQYF

d_call: NA
v_call: TRBV11-2
j_call: TRBJ1-1
clone_size: NA
cdr3_nt: TGTGCCAGCAGCTGGGGGGACTCTGGGGACCCCATGAACACTGAAGCTTTCTTT
cdr3_aa: CASSWGDSGDPMNTEAFF

d_call: TRBD2
v_call: TRBV4-1
j_call: TRBJ2-3
clone_size: NA
cdr3_nt: TGCGCCAGCAGCCAAAGGGGTGGCGGGGGAAACGGGGATACGCAGTATTTT
cdr3_aa: CASSQRGGGGNGDTQYF

d_call: NA
v_call: TRBV3-1/TRBV3-2
j_call: TRBJ2-3
clone_size: NA
cdr3_nt: TGTGCCAGCAGCCGCGGGATGAGGCAAGGAGATACGCAGTATTTT
cdr3_aa: CASSRGMRQGDTQYF

d_call: TRBD2
v_call: TRBV9
j_call: TRBJ2-1
clone_size: NA
cdr3_nt: TGTGCCAGCAGCGTAGCGGGACTAGCGGGGGCCTCCTACAATGAGCAGTTCTTC
cdr3_aa: CASSVAGLAGASYNEQFF

d_call: TRBD1
v_call: TRBV4-3
j_call: TRBJ1-1
clone_size: NA
cdr3_nt: TGCGCCAGCAGCATATCGCCTCCCCGGGACAGGGGTCTTAACACTGAAGCTTTCTTT
cdr3_aa: CASSISPPRDRGLNTEAFF

d_call: TRBD1
v_call: TRBV12-3/TRBV12-4
j_call: TRBJ1-4
clone_size: NA
cdr3_nt: TGTGCCAGCAGCTCCGACAGGGCTAAACTGTTTTTT
cdr3_aa: CASSSDRAKLFF

d_call: TRBD1
v_call: TRBV7-2
j_call: TRBJ2-7
clone_size: NA
cdr3_nt: TGTGCCAGCAGCGGGGACAGGGGGCGGAAGCAGTACTTC
cdr3_aa: CASSGDRGRKQYF

d_call: TRBD2
v_call: TRBV24-1
j_call: TRBJ2-1
clone_size: NA
cdr3_nt: TGTGCCACCAGTCCAGCGGGGGTCTCCTACAATGAGCAGTTCTTC
cdr3_aa: CATSPAGVSYNEQFF

d_call: NA
v_call: TRBV7-9
j_call: TRBJ2-5
clone_size: NA
cdr3_nt: TGTGCCAGCAGCCACCGGGTGCCTCGGGGAGGAGAGACCCAGTACTTC
cdr3_aa: CASSHRVPRGGETQYF

d_call: NA
v_call: TRBV5-8
j_call: TRBJ2-7
clone_size: NA
cdr3_nt: TGTGCCAGCAGCTTGACGGGCCGGGAAGCCTACGAGCAGTACTTC
cdr3_aa: CASSLTGREAYEQYF

d_call: NA
v_call: TRBV4-1
j_call: TRBJ1-6
clone_size: NA
cdr3_nt: TGCGCCAGCAGCCAAGATAACAGATTTGATTCACCCCTCCACTTT
cdr3_aa: CASSQDNRFDSPLHF

d_call: TRBD2
v_call: TRBV5-4
j_call: TRBJ2-3
clone_size: once
cdr3_nt: TGTGCCAGCAGCGTGATAGCGGGGGGCGGCACAGATACGCAGTATTTT
cdr3_aa: CASSVIAGGGTDTQYF

d_call: TRBD2
v_call: TRBV6-5
j_call: TRBJ2-1
clone_size: NA
cdr3_nt: TGTGCCAGCTTGGGACTACCCTCCTACAATGAGCAGTTCTTC
cdr3_aa: CASLGLPSYNEQFF

d_call: TRBD1
v_call: TRBV6-1
j_call: TRBJ2-3
clone_size: NA
cdr3_nt: TGTGCCAGCAGTGAGCAGGGGGCCCACACAGATACGCAGTATTTT
cdr3_aa: CASSEQGAHTDTQYF

d_call: NA
v_call: TRBV28
j_call: TRBJ1-5
clone_size: NA
cdr3_nt: TGTGCCAGCAGTTTCCCGGGGTATCAGCCCCAGCATTTT
cdr3_aa: CASSFPGYQPQHF

d_call: NA
v_call: TRBV5-1
j_call: TRBJ2-2
clone_size: NA
cdr3_nt: TGCGCCAGCAGCTTGGCCTCCAGAAGTGGCGGGGAGCTGTTTTTT
cdr3_aa: CASSLASRSGGELFF

d_call: TRBD2
v_call: TRBV5-4
j_call: TRBJ2-3
clone_size: NA
cdr3_nt: TGTGCCAGCAGCTTTGCGGGGGGGCCCCCAGATACGCAGTATTTT
cdr3_aa: CASSFAGGPPDTQYF

d_call: NA
v_call: TRBV19
j_call: TRBJ1-2
clone_size: NA
cdr3_nt: TGTGCCAGTACAGACAGCTTTACGGGCTATGGCTACACCTTC
cdr3_aa: CASTDSFTGYGYTF

d_call: TRBD1
v_call: TRBV5-1
j_call: TRBJ2-7
clone_size: NA
cdr3_nt: TGCGCCAGCAGCAGCTCACCGGGACAGGGGGCGAGAGAGCAGTACTTC
cdr3_aa: CASSSSPGQGAREQYF

d_call: NA
v_call: TRBV6-6
j_call: TRBJ1-2
clone_size: NA
cdr3_nt: TGTGCCAGCAGTCAGAGGAGTCCTGGCTACACCTTC
cdr3_aa: CASSQRSPGYTF

d_call: NA
v_call: TRBV5-5
j_call: TRBJ1-1
clone_size: NA
cdr3_nt: TGTGCCAGCAGCTTGGGCTTAAACATGAACACTGAAGCTTTCTTT
cdr3_aa: CASSLGLNMNTEAFF

d_call: NA
v_call: TRBV21-1
j_call: TRBJ1-2
clone_size: NA
cdr3_nt: TGTGCCAGCAGCAAAGCCGGGACTCCATATGGCTACACCTTC
cdr3_aa: CASSKAGTPYGYTF

d_call: TRBD1
v_call: TRBV4-2
j_call: TRBJ1-6
clone_size: once
cdr3_nt: TGTGCCAGCAGCCAAGTCGGGGACAGTTATTCACCCCTCCACTTT
cdr3_aa: CASSQVGDSYSPLHF

d_call: NA
v_call: TRBV30
j_call: TRBJ1-6
clone_size: once
cdr3_nt: TGTGCCTGGAGGGGCCATAGGAATTCACCCCTCCACTTT
cdr3_aa: CAWRGHRNSPLHF

d_call: TRBD2
v_call: TRBV10-2
j_call: TRBJ2-3
clone_size: NA
cdr3_nt: TGCGCCAGCAGTGAAGCGGGGAACACAGATACGCAGTATTTT
cdr3_aa: CASSEAGNTDTQYF